The 17 T cell receptor beta chains given below trace back to one sample, sequenced in a study of CD8 T cells in ankylosing spondylitis. Findings of the study overall: A TCR beta motif of 7 or 8 highly homologous variants appeared characteristic of ankylosing spondylitis blood.

No antigens are known for them. TCRdb redid the calling of the 5' RACE reads with MiXCR, one entry per CDR3 protein. Of fewer than 750,000 distinct CDR3 sequences in the sample, around 20% were seen once. The material sequenced was blood, either unsorted or a sorted T cell fraction (not recorded which). Receptor source: a male donor with ankylosing spondylitis.

V usage is TRBV6-5 and J usage is TRBJ1-5; D ambiguous. This CDR3 region has 13 residues. Deletions cut 2 bases from V and 5 bases from J, with 7 bases between. The germline gives CDR1 MNHEY, CDR2 SVGAGI. The CDR3 DNA reads TGTGCCAGCAGTTACGACGTCGATCAGCCCCAGCATTTT. This gives the protein CASSYDVDQPQHF.

This clonotype has a count of ten or more. The chain couples TRBV28 to TRBJ1-1, with D possibly TRBD1 on 6 matching bases. Germline V CDR1 and CDR2: MDHEN, SYDVKM. The ends were cut back, 5 bases at V and 6 bases at J, with 22 bases in the middle. The CDR3 sequence is 16 residues long. The DNA of the CDR3 is TGTGCCAGCAGTCCCCCTGGGGGGCGGTCTTCGTCTGAAGCTTTCTTT. It encodes CASSPPGGRSSSEAFF.

The chain couples TRBV6-1 to TRBJ1-5; D gene ambiguous. Germline CDR1 and CDR2: MNHNS and SASEGT. Trimming shortened V by 3 bases and J by 6 bases, and 15 bases separated the two germline ends. The CDR3 runs 15 residues. Here the CDR3 DNA reads TGTGCCAGCAGTGATTGGGCTGGGGAATTTCAGCCCCAGCATTTT. Amino acid sequence: CASSDWAGEFQPQHF.

This clonotype has a handful of counts. The chain has TRBV12-3 or TRBV12-4 and TRBJ2-2, with 7 bases lining up with TRBD2. The CDR3 runs 14 residues. V shed 6 bases and J 2 bases; nucleotides not matched to a gene: 3. The CDR3 protein is CASSTSANTGELFF. CDR3 nucleotides: TGTGCCAGCAGCACTAGCGCTAACACCGGGGAGCTGTTTTTT.

The rearrangement joins TRBV6-5 to TRBJ1-4; D gene uncertain. CDR3 length: 15 amino acids. Per the germline V gene, CDR1 is MNHEY and CDR2 is SVGAGI. V dropped 0 bases and J dropped 8 bases, with 13 bases sitting between them. The CDR3 spells CASSYSIDNGEKLFF. DNA of the CDR3: TGTGCCAGCAGTTACTCGATAGACAACGGCGAAAAACTGTTTTTT.

The V and J genes are TRBV27 and TRBJ2-7; 8 bases match TRBD1. V shed 3 bases and J 3 bases; nucleotides not matched to a gene: 4. The germline V gene encodes CDR1 MNHEY and CDR2 SMNVEV (reference sequence). The CDR3 runs 14 residues. CDR3 DNA sequence: TGTGCCAGCAGTTTGGGGGACAGGCACTACGAGCAGTACTTC. This translates into CASSLGDRHYEQYF.

This clonotype has more than one count but fewer than ten. This chain joins TRBV2 and TRBJ2-1; 7 positions agree with TRBD2. Germline V gene sequence: CDR1 SNHLY, CDR2 FYNNEI. This CDR3 has 16 residues. Germline trimming cut 6 bases from V and 0 bases from J; bases unmatched to any gene: 8. CDR3 loop: CASSLRGTSSYNEQFF. CDR3 in DNA: TGTGCCAGCAGCCTGCGGGGGACGTCCTCCTACAATGAGCAGTTCTTC.

This chain connects TRBV5-1 to TRBJ2-7, with D uncertain. This CDR3 comprises 13 residues. The V gene lost 1 base and the J gene lost 3 bases, with 8 bases spanning the gap. Germline-derived CDR1 and CDR2 are SGHRS and YFSETQ. The CDR3 sequence: CASSLTLNYEQYF. Here the CDR3 DNA reads TGCGCCAGCAGCTTGACACTCAACTACGAGCAGTACTTC.

This clonotype was recorded many times. The chain uses TRBV28 and TRBJ2-7; a possible D gene is TRBD1 (6 bases). The germline CDR1 and CDR2 sequences are MDHEN and SYDVKM. This CDR3 comprises 13 residues. The V gene lost 3 bases and the J gene lost 4 bases, with 10 bases spanning the gap. For the CDR3, the DNA is TGTGCCAGCAGTTTTGTACAGGGTTACGAGCAGTACTTC. This gives the protein CASSFVQGYEQYF.

The rearrangement joins TRBV3-1 to TRBJ2-1, with 7 bases matching TRBD2. The CDR3 spans 15 residues. V shed 2 bases and J 1 base; nucleotides not matched to a gene: 2. In germline, CDR1 is LGHDT, CDR2 YNNKEL (reference sequence). CDR3 in amino acids: CASSQMGGSYNEQFF. Here the CDR3 DNA reads TGTGCCAGCAGCCAAATGGGAGGGTCCTACAATGAGCAGTTCTTC.

The sample holds a few counts of this clonotype. The rearrangement joins TRBV11-2 to TRBJ2-2, with 8 bases aligning to TRBD1. The germline V gene has CDR1 SGHAT and CDR2 FQNNGV. This CDR3 contains 20 residues. V lost 5 bases, J lost 1 base, and 18 bases stayed unmatched. The CDR3 coding sequence is TGTGCCAGCAGCCTACGACAGGGGACTTTTTCTAACTTGAACACCGGGGAGCTGTTTTTT. Amino acid sequence: CASSLRQGTFSNLNTGELFF.

The chain has TRBV20-1 and TRBJ2-1; 9 bases match TRBD2. CDR3 length: 15 amino acids. V dropped 1 base and J dropped 8; count of bases not matched to a gene: 9. In germline, CDR1 is DFQATT, CDR2 SNEGSKA (reference sequence). The CDR3 bases are TGCAGTGCTAGAGGTAGGCGGGAGGGCCGCTATGAGCAGTTCTTC. This encodes CSARGRREGRYEQFF.

The chain carries TRBV9 and TRBJ2-1; 14 bases line up with TRBD2. The germline CDR1 and CDR2 sequences are SGDLS and YYNGEE. The trim removed 4 bases at V and 7 bases at J, leaving 7 bases unmatched. There are 16 residues in the CDR3. CDR3 sequence reads: CASSSRTSGRINEQFF. The CDR3 DNA sequence: TGTGCCAGCAGCTCTCGGACTAGCGGGAGGATAAATGAGCAGTTCTTC.

Ten or more counts support this clonotype. The gene calls are TRBV5-1 and TRBJ2-1, with 8 bases matching TRBD2. The length of the CDR3 is 17 residues. Germline V lookup: CDR1 SGHRS, CDR2 YFSETQ. V was clipped by 2 bases and J by 1 base; unmatched bases: 8. The CDR3 region has the DNA TGCGCCAGCAGCTTAAAACCGGGGGGGCTGTCCTACAATGAGCAGTTCTTC. Its protein product is CASSLKPGGLSYNEQFF.

This clonotype was seen only a few times. The V and J genes are TRBV12-3 or TRBV12-4 and TRBJ2-5, with D possibly TRBD1 on 5 matching bases. The CDR3 is 14 amino acids. V lost 5 bases and J lost 1, with 11 bases in between. DNA for the CDR3: TGTGCCAGCAGTCTCATCGACAGCCAAGAGACCCAGTACTTC. As protein: CASSLIDSQETQYF.

V usage is TRBV28 and J usage is TRBJ1-1; D is undetermined. Germline lookup yields CDR1 MDHEN and CDR2 SYDVKM. V was shortened by 2 bases and J by 6 bases, with 19 bases between the two germline ends. The CDR3 runs 16 residues. The CDR3 region is CASSLVAQSRGSEAFF. CDR3 bases: TGTGCCAGCAGTTTAGTGGCCCAAAGCCGCGGATCTGAAGCTTTCTTT.

This clonotype showed up just a few times. The genes are TRBV5-6 and TRBJ2-7, with 9 bases identical to TRBD1. CDR3 length: 14 amino acids. The ends lost 4 bases at V and 6 bases at J; junction bases unmatched: 8. The germline V gene encodes CDR1 SGHDT and CDR2 YYEEEE. The CDR3 nucleotides are TGTGCCAGCAGCCTAAACAGGGGGCAGAGCGAGCAGTACTTC. Translated, it gives CASSLNRGQSEQYF. Full variable domain (outside the CDR3, taken from reference TRBV5-6 and TRBJ2-7): DAGVTQSPTHLIKTRGQQVTLRCSPKSGHDTVSWYQQALGQGPQFIFQYYEEEERQRGNFPDRFSGHQFPNYSSELNVNALLLGDSALYLCASSLNRGQSEQYFGPGTRLTVT.